The source of this T cell receptor (beta chain) is a study of identical twins. Whole-study results and caveats: A partial confounding effect on zero-insertion analyses could come from invariant MAIT and iNKT cells. Cord blood's abundant beta clonotypes had fewer insertions, unlike memory repertoires.

This CDR3 comprises 16 residues. Trimming removed 0 bases from V and 1 base from J, with 13 bases in between. The germline CDR1 and CDR2 sequences are DFQATT and SNEGSKA (reference sequence). To note about this clonotype: Its specificity is unknown.

Each donor was a healthy Caucasian. TCRdb processed the 5' RACE reads anew with MiXCR; each CDR3 protein has one entry. The data contain 250,000 to 300,000 distinct CDR3 sequences, 7.5% to 9.5% of them seen just once; the ten biggest clones take up roughly 7%. The data were also submitted as part of a second study, on yellow fever vaccine responses in identical twins.

Sequencing was carried out using CD8+ T cells sorted from blood. The receptor comes from a woman between 18 and 30 years old in good health. The chain combines TRBV20-1 with TRBJ2-1; D ambiguous. The CDR3 region is CSARDHPKDSYNEQFF. CDR3 nucleotide sequence: TGCAGTGCTAGAGATCATCCGAAGGATTCCTACAATGAGCAGTTCTTC.